Included here is one T cell receptor (beta chain) sequence, with context. No antigen is known for it. Repertoires were generated with immunoSEQ multiplex PCR, while TCRdb's copy carries only in-frame clones and drops some. The table lists about 130,000 clones, approximately 82% of them singletons. These data are taken from a study of cytomegalovirus exposure and HLA in healthy donors. Germline CDR1 SGHRS, CDR2 YFSETQ. The V end lost 4 bases, the J end lost 7 bases, and 20 bases lay between the germline ends. CDR3 size: 16 residues. Points from the study as a whole: Reports described diagnosis of cytomegalovirus status by the classifier as highly specific and sensitive.

Sample: PBMCs. This chain links TRBV5-1 with TRBJ1-4; a possible D gene is TRBD1 (5 bases). The origin of this receptor is a man aged 25-45 years in good health and CMV-seropositive. The CDR3 here is CASSPGGALTGEKLFF. DNA for the CDR3: TGCGCCAGCAGCCCCGGAGGGGCGTTAACGGGTGAAAAACTGTTTTTT.